Shown below are 25 T cell receptor beta chains from a single sample sequenced in a study of blood T cell repertoires in COVID-19. The repertoire was sequenced with immunoSEQ multiplex PCR; TCRdb's copy has only in-frame clones and lacks some. The data hold roughly 130,000 clones, with approximately 84% observed a single time. Sequencing was done on a sample of peripheral blood. These receptors were obtained from a woman under 40 who had recovered from COVID-19.

The chain couples TRBV19 to TRBJ1-1; TRBD1 matches at 8 bases. The germline V gene encodes CDR1 LNHDA and CDR2 SQIVND (reference sequence). The CDR3 extends over 16 amino acids. The J segment lost 1 base and the V segment lost 3 bases, leaving 7 bases of the junction unmatched. CDR3 nucleotide sequence: TGTGCCAGTAGTATCGGACAGGGCCTGGGGAACACTGAAGCTTTCTTT. This sequence encodes CASSIGQGLGNTEAFF.

The V call is TRBV7-3, the J call TRBJ1-1; no reliable D call. Germline loops: CDR1 SGHTA, CDR2 FQGTGA. CDR3 length equals 13 residues. Trimming pared 1 base from V and 3 bases from J, leaving 6 bases between. This CDR3 reads CASSLRGYTEAFF. As DNA, the CDR3 is TGTGCCAGCAGCTTAAGAGGGTACACTGAAGCTTTCTTT.

The gene calls are TRBV6-1 and TRBJ1-5; D remains unclear. The V end was cut by 4 bases, the J end by 2 bases, with 15 bases between. Germline V gene sequence: CDR1 MNHNS, CDR2 SASEGT. The CDR3 consists of 16 residues. CDR3 region: CASSARTAGGNQPQHF. In DNA, the CDR3 is TGTGCCAGCAGTGCCCGGACGGCCGGGGGCAATCAGCCCCAGCATTTT.

Concerning this clone: One junction end does not reproduce the germline sequence, and a read error may be involved. The rearrangement links TRBV6-1 to TRBJ2-7; D is perhaps TRBD1 (6 bases). Germline V CDR1 and CDR2: MNHNS, SASEGT. The CDR3 is made up of 15 amino acids. The DNA for the CDR3 is TGTGCCAGCAGGGAAGTCGGGACAAGCTCCTACGAGCAGTACTTC. Protein sequence: CASREVGTSSYEQYF.

Details on this clone: The sample holds other DNA sequences that translate to the same CDR3. The chain has TRBV19 and TRBJ1-2; D unresolved. Germline V gene data show CDR1 as LNHDA and CDR2 as SQIVND (reference sequence). This CDR3 has 14 residues. V lost 2 bases, J lost 0 bases, and 7 bases lay in between. The DNA for the CDR3 is TGTGCCAGTAGTATACAGGCCTCTAACTATGGCTACACCTTC. Its protein is CASSIQASNYGYTF.

In this sample, this clone turned up once. The chain has TRBV3-1 (or the pseudogene TRBV3-2) and TRBJ1-1; the D gene is possibly TRBD1 (5 bases). The CDR3 runs 15 residues. The V and J ends lost 1 base and 4 bases respectively, with 13 bases between them. In germline, CDR1 is LGHDT, CDR2 YNNKEL (reference sequence). The CDR3 DNA reads TGTGCCAGCAGCCAAGGGGTCAGGGTGGGCACTGAAGCTTTCTTT. Encoded protein: CASSQGVRVGTEAFF.

This clone was recorded only once. This rearrangement joins TRBV7-9 to TRBJ1-2; D remains ambiguous. The V end was cut by 0 bases, the J end by 0 bases, with 5 bases between. Germline V gives CDR1 SEHNR, CDR2 FQNEAQ (reference sequence). There are 14 residues in the CDR3. The CDR3 region is CASSLATTNYGYTF. The DNA for the CDR3 is TGTGCCAGCAGCTTAGCTACAACTAACTATGGCTACACCTTC.

The rearrangement links TRBV5-1 to TRBJ1-1; D call uncertain. V shed 0 bases and J shed 6 bases, with 9 bases lying between them. The CDR3 covers 13 residues. From germline, CDR1 is SGHRS and CDR2 YFSETQ. As DNA, the CDR3 is TGCGCCAGCAGCTTGGTAGGACTCGCTGAAGCTTTCTTT. Translated: CASSLVGLAEAFF. Using reference TRBV5-1 and TRBJ1-1 for the parts outside the CDR3, the full variable domain is KAGVTQTPRYLIKTRGQQVTLSCSPISGHRSVSWYQQTPGQGLQFLFEYFSETQRNKGNFPGRFSGRQFSNSRSEMNVSTLELGDSALYLCASSLVGLAEAFFGQGTRLTVV.

This clone was counted a single time. The chain carries TRBV12-3 or TRBV12-4 and TRBJ1-1; D perhaps matches TRBD1 (5 bases). Trimming took 6 bases from V and 5 from J, leaving 13 bases between them. The CDR3 has 13 amino acids. CDR3 sequence: CASSTGSGTEAFF. In DNA, the CDR3 is TGTGCCAGCAGCACTGGCTCAGGGACTGAAGCTTTCTTT.

The chain is built from TRBV18 and TRBJ2-1; D gene unclear. From germline, CDR1 is KGHSH and CDR2 LQKENI. V dropped 2 bases and J dropped 4 bases, with 6 bases sitting between them. The CDR3 is made up of 13 amino acids. The CDR3 protein is CASSPSEYNEQFF. In DNA form, the CDR3 reads TGTGCCAGCTCACCATCGGAGTACAATGAGCAGTTCTTC.

The chain carries TRBV3-1 (or the pseudogene TRBV3-2) and TRBJ2-5, with 8 bases identical to TRBD2. Germline-derived CDR1 and CDR2 are LGHDT and YNNKEL (reference sequence). The CDR3 covers 14 residues. V lost 8 bases and J lost 2; bases outside the gene matches: 7. The CDR3 spells CASERSGGQETQYF. The CDR3, as DNA: TGTGCCAGCGAGCGGAGCGGGGGTCAAGAGACCCAGTACTTC.

The chain joins TRBV15 to TRBJ2-1; 10 bases map to TRBD2. The V gene end was trimmed by 3 bases and the J gene end by 5 bases; junction bases not matched to a gene: 10. CDR3 length: 17 residues. Germline CDR1 reads LNHNV; CDR2 reads YYDKDF (reference sequence). The CDR3 nucleotides are TGTGCCACCAGCAGGACCCTAGCGGGAGTCCAGGACAATGAGCAGTTCTTC. The encoded protein is CATSRTLAGVQDNEQFF.

This chain joins TRBV19 and TRBJ1-6; perhaps TRBD1 as D (5 bases). V lost 4 bases to trimming and J lost 0 bases, with 13 bases between them. Germline loops: CDR1 LNHDA, CDR2 SQIVND (reference sequence). The CDR3 covers 17 residues. CDR3 loop: CASSTTTASSYNSPLHF. DNA of the CDR3: TGTGCCAGTAGTACGACGACAGCGAGCTCCTATAATTCACCCCTCCACTTT. Together with reference TRBV19 and TRBJ1-6, the CDR3 gives the full variable domain: DGGITQSPKYLFRKEGQNVTLSCEQNLNHDAMYWYRQDPGQGLRLIYYSQIVNDFQKGDIAEGYSVSREKKESFPLTVTSAQKNPTAFYLCASSTTTASSYNSPLHFGNGTRLTVT.

This clone was observed a handful of times. V usage is TRBV19 and J usage is TRBJ1-5; D possibly corresponds to TRBD1 (5 bases). The germline V gene encodes CDR1 LNHDA and CDR2 SQIVND (reference sequence). This CDR3 has 14 amino acids. Trimming stripped 3 bases from V and 7 bases from J, with 13 bases between. The CDR3 coding sequence is TGTGCCAGTAGTATCGGGGGGTTTGGGCAGCCCCAGCATTTT. It specifies CASSIGGFGQPQHF.

Only a few counts were recorded for this clone. This sequence joins TRBV18 and TRBJ2-7; D possibly corresponds to TRBD1 (6 bases). V was trimmed by 5 bases and J by 2 bases, leaving 10 bases between them. The CDR3 consists of 13 residues. Germline CDR1 is KGHSH and CDR2 is LQKENI. The DNA of the CDR3 is TGTGCCAGCTCATATCAGGGGACCTACGAGCAGTACTTC. Translating it yields CASSYQGTYEQYF.

The rearrangement uses TRBV19 and TRBJ2-1, with 11 bases that match TRBD2. Germline V gives CDR1 LNHDA, CDR2 SQIVND (reference sequence). The CDR3 extends over 15 amino acids. With 6 bases clipped from V and 4 bases from J, the junction kept 5 bases outside the gene matches. CDR3 sequence reads: CASSYTSGSYNEQFF. The DNA of the CDR3 is TGTGCCAGTAGCTATACTAGCGGGAGTTACAATGAGCAGTTCTTC.

The CDR3 coding sequence is TGTGCCAGCATCTATGTTAACAATCAGCCCCAGCATTTT. Amino acids: CASIYVNNQPQHF. The J gene is TRBJ1-5, the V gene TRBV12-3 or TRBV12-4; D call uncertain. This CDR3 is 13 amino acids long. The V end was cut by 7 bases, the J end by 3 bases, with 10 bases between.

This rearrangement joins TRBV12-3 or TRBV12-4 to TRBJ1-1; D remains ambiguous. V was clipped by 10 bases and J by 1 base, with 13 bases between them. The CDR3 covers 13 residues. CDR3 nucleotide sequence: TGTGCCAACCAGCGTACTTCGAACACTGAAGCTTTCTTT. Amino acids: CANQRTSNTEAFF.

The chain employs TRBV19 and TRBJ2-2; 8 nucleotides match TRBD2. Per the germline V gene, CDR1 is LNHDA and CDR2 is SQIVND (reference sequence). V shed 7 bases and J 3 bases; nucleotides not matched to a gene: 4. CDR3 size: 14 residues. In DNA, the CDR3 is TGTGCCAGTAAAGTTAGCGGGGACACCGGGGAGCTGTTTTTT. Its translation is CASKVSGDTGELFF.

The chain couples TRBV24-1 to TRBJ2-1; TRBD1 is a possible D gene (6 bases). The V gene's germline CDR1 is KGHDR and CDR2 SFDVKD. Trimming stripped 3 bases from V and 9 bases from J, with 11 bases between. There are 13 residues in the CDR3. The CDR3 bases are TGTGCCACCAGTGATGGCGGACAGTCTGAGCAGTTCTTC. Its protein product is CATSDGGQSEQFF.

For the CDR3, the DNA is TGTGCCAGTAGTCTCGGGAGGAGCTCCTACAATGAGCAGTTCTTC. This gives the protein CASSLGRSSYNEQFF. This chain connects TRBV19 to TRBJ2-1; 7 bases agree with TRBD2. The V gene end was trimmed by 5 bases and the J gene end by 0 bases; junction bases not matched to a gene: 4. Per the germline V gene, CDR1 is LNHDA and CDR2 is SQIVND (reference sequence). The CDR3 is made up of 15 amino acids.

This sequence joins TRBV10-3 and TRBJ1-1; D may be TRBD1 (5 bases). V shed 4 bases and J shed 3 bases, with 9 bases lying between them. In germline, CDR1 is ENHRY, CDR2 SYGVKD. The CDR3 has 13 residues. This CDR3 reads CAISVQEYTEAFF. CDR3 bases: TGTGCCATCAGTGTACAGGAATACACTGAAGCTTTCTTT.

The chain carries TRBV12-5 and TRBJ2-3, with TRBD2 as a possible D gene (6 bases). The CDR3 has 15 amino acids. V was pared by 0 bases and J by 5 bases, with 12 bases between. CDR1 is LGHNT and CDR2 is FRNRAP in the germline V gene. CDR3: CASGLVAAGKDTQYF. CDR3 DNA: TGTGCTAGTGGTTTGGTAGCGGCGGGAAAAGATACGCAGTATTTT. Based on the CDR3 plus reference TRBV12-5 and TRBJ2-3, the full variable domain is DARVTQTPRHKVTEMGQEVTMRCQPILGHNTVFWYRQTMMQGLELLAYFRNRAPLDDSGMPKDRFSAEMPDATLATLKIQPSEPRDSAVYFCASGLVAAGKDTQYFGPGTRLTVL.

The CDR3 loop is CASSTRGGSVNEQFF. CDR3 DNA: TGTGCCAGCAGTACCCGGGGGGGCTCCGTCAATGAGCAGTTCTTC. V gene TRBV27 combines with J gene TRBJ2-1, with 8 bases lining up with TRBD2. Germline CDR1 and CDR2: MNHEY and SMNVEV (reference sequence). V lost 5 bases to trimming and J lost 6 bases; unmatched junction nucleotides: 9. CDR3 length: 15 residues.

The rearrangement links TRBV7-2 to TRBJ1-1; weak D call: TRBD1 (5 bases). CDR3 length equals 15 residues. The germline gives CDR1 SGHTA, CDR2 FQGNSA. Trimming took 2 bases from V and 1 from J, leaving 11 bases between them. The CDR3 spells CASSLQPDRNTEAFF. The CDR3 bases are TGTGCCAGCAGCTTACAGCCTGACAGGAACACTGAAGCTTTCTTT.